This T cell receptor beta chain was identified during a study of T-cell reconstitution after alpha-beta-depleted transplantation in children. The CDR3 contains 15 residues. The germline gives CDR1 DFQATT, CDR2 SNEGSKA (reference sequence). V shed 0 bases and J shed 8 bases, with 19 bases lying between them. A library of TCRbeta sequences, prepared with unique molecular identifiers, was generated. TCRdb analysed the PCR reads with MiXCR anew, one entry per CDR3 protein. The sample yields nearly 550,000 distinct CDR3 sequences, about 16% seen once. V and J are TRBV20-1 and TRBJ1-2; maybe TRBD1 (6 bases). The receptor comes from a human donor who donated a stem cell graft to a child with acute lymphoblastic leukemia. Here the sequenced sample was PBMCs from the stem cell graft donor, taken from the stem cell graft. The CDR3 region is CSARDLGRRGGGYTF. The CDR3 bases are TGCAGTGCTAGAGATCTCGGGCGCAGGGGAGGAGGCTACACCTTC.